This entry lists 12 T cell receptor beta chains sequenced from one sample in a study of preoperative IRX-2 immunotherapy in early breast cancer. The treatment here: preoperative locoregional IRX-2 cytokine immunotherapy. Assay: immunoSEQ multiplex PCR; the TCRdb copy retains only in-frame clones and omits some. Here the sample spans roughly 27,000 clones, 78% being singletons. The starting material was lymph node tissue, obtained before IRX-2 immunotherapy. These TCRs come from a human donor with breast cancer.

This chain connects TRBV6-8 to TRBJ2-7, with D perhaps matching TRBD1 or TRBD2 (5 bases each). Between the trimmed V and J ends, which lost 4 bases and 5 bases, there was a span of 12 bases. This CDR3 has 13 amino acids. Germline V gene data show CDR1 as MNHGY and CDR2 as SAAAGT. CDR3 residues: CASSFGTPHEQYF. The CDR3 DNA reads TGTGCCAGCAGTTTTGGGACCCCTCACGAGCAGTACTTC.

The chain joins TRBV6-8 to TRBJ2-7, with D tentatively TRBD1 (5 bases). V gave up 4 bases and J gave up 6 bases, with 13 bases separating them. This CDR3 contains 13 residues. The germline gives CDR1 MNHGY, CDR2 SAAAGT. The CDR3 nucleotides are TGTGCCAGCAGTTTCAGGGTCGACGGCGAGCAGTACTTC. Its protein product is CASSFRVDGEQYF.

The gene calls are TRBV28 and TRBJ2-7, with TRBD1 as a possible D gene (6 bases). Trimming took 5 bases from V and 2 from J, leaving 16 bases between them. Germline assignment: CDR1 MDHEN and CDR2 SYDVKM. The CDR3 has 15 amino acids. CDR3 residues: CASSPTDRYTYEQYF. CDR3 bases: TGTGCCAGCAGTCCTACGGACAGATATACCTACGAGCAGTACTTC.

V is TRBV11-3 and J is TRBJ2-2; D perhaps matches TRBD1 (5 bases). The ends were cut back, 0 bases at V and 2 bases at J, with 7 bases in the middle. CDR3 size: 15 residues. The germline V gene encodes CDR1 SGHNT and CDR2 YENEEA. The CDR3: CASSLERTNTGELFF. The CDR3 coding sequence is TGTGCCAGCAGCTTAGAACGGACAAACACCGGGGAGCTGTTTTTT.

The chain uses TRBV6-7 and TRBJ1-1, with TRBD1 identical over 9 bases. TRBV6-7 qualifies as an ORF whose function is uncertain. V gave up 10 bases and J gave up 5 bases; unmatched junction bases: 8. This CDR3 is 13 amino acids long. As DNA, the CDR3 is TGTGCCACGGACAGGGGAATGGGGACTGAAGCTTTCTTT. It encodes CATDRGMGTEAFF.

The chain has TRBV6-8 and TRBJ1-2; perhaps TRBD1 as D (6 bases). V was clipped by 2 bases and J by 7 bases, with 8 bases between them. Germline V CDR1 and CDR2: MNHGY, SAAAGT. The CDR3 is 12 amino acids. Here the CDR3 DNA reads TGTGCCAGCAGTTACAGGGGGGGTGGCTACACCTTC. This codes for CASSYRGGGYTF.

The gene calls are TRBV19 and TRBJ2-2, with D possibly matching TRBD1 (5 bases). Germline CDR1 LNHDA, CDR2 SQIVND (reference sequence). The V end lost 3 bases, the J end lost 6 bases, and 8 bases lay between the germline ends. The CDR3 has 13 residues. The CDR3 DNA is TGTGCCAGTAGTATCAGGGAATCCGGGGAGCTGTTTTTT. Protein: CASSIRESGELFF.

The rearrangement joins TRBV7-6 to TRBJ2-7; 8 bases map to TRBD2. In germline, CDR1 is SGHVS, CDR2 FNYEAQ. The V gene end was trimmed by 3 bases and the J gene end by 3 bases; junction bases not matched to a gene: 7. The CDR3 totals 15 residues. The CDR3 DNA follows: TGTGCCAGCAGCTTTCGGGAGGGCCGACACTACGAGCAGTACTTC. This gives the protein CASSFREGRHYEQYF.

This clone was counted a few times. For the CDR3, the DNA is TGTGCCAGCAGGGACAGGGGTTCTCAGCCCCAGCATTTT. Translated: CASRDRGSQPQHF. The chain joins TRBV6-8 to TRBJ1-5; the match to TRBD1 covers 9 bases. The CDR3 sequence is 13 residues long. V gave up 6 bases and J gave up 6 bases; unmatched junction bases: 3. Germline values: CDR1 MNHGY, CDR2 SAAAGT.

This chain uses TRBV19 with TRBJ1-1; possible D gene TRBD1, 5 bases. This CDR3 has 15 residues. V lost 3 bases, J lost 2 bases, and 13 bases lay in between. CDR1 is LNHDA and CDR2 is SQIVND in the germline V gene (reference sequence). Written as DNA, the CDR3 is TGTGCCAGTAGTATCCAGGGTATCCCTAACACTGAAGCTTTCTTT. Protein: CASSIQGIPNTEAFF.

The V and J genes are TRBV1 and TRBJ2-7; the D segment call TRBD1 is taken from the table without a DNA check. TRBV1 is reported as a pseudogene. This CDR3 contains 15 residues. Here the CDR3 reads CASSQGGTGEGEQYF. DNA of the CDR3: TGCGCCAGCAGCCAAGGCGGGACAGGGGAGGGCGAGCAGTACTTC.

This clone appeared a few times. The chain is built from TRBV19 and TRBJ1-1; 7 bases agree with TRBD1. The CDR3 has 14 amino acids. Germline loops: CDR1 LNHDA, CDR2 SQIVND (reference sequence). The trim removed 7 bases at V and 1 base at J, leaving 6 bases unmatched. The CDR3 sequence: CASTLGQPNTEAFF. CDR3 DNA sequence: TGTGCCAGTACGTTGGGACAGCCGAACACTGAAGCTTTCTTT.